Below, 28 T cell receptor beta chains from the same sample are listed, as sequenced in a study of T cell responses to AZD1222 COVID-19 vaccine. The method was immunoSEQ multiplex PCR; TCRdb's version includes in-frame clones alone and lacks a portion of them. The sample lists about 120,000 clones, around 89% occurring once. Sequenced material: peripheral blood, taken 28 days after the second AZD1222 dose. The origin of the receptors is an adult who received the AZD1222 COVID-19 vaccine.

This clone was picked up one time. The chain recombines TRBV6-5 with TRBJ1-1; possible D gene TRBD1, 5 bases. CDR1 MNHEY and CDR2 SVGAGI come from the germline V gene. Trimming pared 4 bases from V and 0 bases from J, leaving 15 bases between. The CDR3 sequence is 16 residues long. CDR3 nucleotide sequence: TGTGCCAGCAGTTGGGGTCAGGGCAGGGTGAACACTGAAGCTTTCTTT. Translated: CASSWGQGRVNTEAFF.

The CDR3 spells CASTFERTSGRAGPDTQYF. Written as DNA, the CDR3 is TGTGCCAGCACCTTTGAGAGGACTAGCGGGAGGGCCGGCCCAGATACGCAGTATTTT. The chain employs TRBV5-4 and TRBJ2-3, with TRBD2 identical over 15 bases. The CDR3 loop spans 19 amino acids. The germline V gene encodes CDR1 SGHNT and CDR2 YYREEE (reference sequence). The V and J ends lost 6 bases and 4 bases, in that order; junction bases with no gene match: 15.

The chain carries TRBV7-2 and TRBJ2-1; TRBD2 matches 12 bases. The V gene end was trimmed by 5 bases and the J gene end by 4 bases; junction bases not matched to a gene: 12. CDR3 length equals 18 residues. Germline values: CDR1 SGHTA, CDR2 FQGNSA. The CDR3 DNA follows: TGTGCCAGCAGCCAAACAAAACTCGGGACTAGCGGGTACAATGAGCAGTTCTTC. Translation: CASSQTKLGTSGYNEQFF.

In its sample, this clone was seen a few times. The same CDR3 arises from other DNA sequences in this sample as well. This chain joins TRBV6-4 and TRBJ1-5; unclear D gene. The CDR3 consists of 13 residues. Germline CDR1 reads MRHNA; CDR2 reads SNTAGT. Trimming cost V 3 bases and J 3 bases, with 6 bases left between them. The CDR3 reads CASSERDNQPQHF. CDR3 in DNA: TGTGCCAGCAGTGAAAGAGACAATCAGCCCCAGCATTTT.

The gene calls are TRBV21-1 and TRBJ1-1. TRBV21-1 is an annotated pseudogene. CDR3 length: 13 amino acids. The CDR3 DNA reads as TGTGCCAGCAGCAAAGGAGATAACACTGAAGCTTTCTTT. Protein product: CASSKGDNTEAFF.

The genes are TRBV6-5 and TRBJ1-4; D not resolved. This CDR3 has 15 residues. CDR1 MNHEY and CDR2 SVGAGI come from the germline V gene. Trimming stripped 6 bases from V and 0 bases from J, with 11 bases between. The CDR3 is CASSRNGATNEKLFF. CDR3 in DNA: TGTGCCAGCAGCCGGAATGGAGCAACTAATGAAAAACTGTTTTTT.

This sequence joins TRBV9 and TRBJ1-3, with 9 positions matching TRBD1. The germline V gene has CDR1 SGDLS and CDR2 YYNGEE. The CDR3 covers 15 residues. The trim removed 0 bases at V and 3 bases at J, leaving 1 base unmatched. DNA for the CDR3: TGTGCCAGCAGCGTAGGACAGGGGGGTGGAAACACCATATATTTT. This gives the protein CASSVGQGGGNTIYF.

The count of this clone is one. J is TRBJ1-1 and V is TRBV28; 8 bases agree with TRBD1. Germline assignment: CDR1 MDHEN and CDR2 SYDVKM. The length of the CDR3 is 12 residues. Germline trimming cut 10 bases from V and 3 bases from J; bases unmatched to any gene: 4. CDR3: CANQGAHTEAFF. CDR3 DNA: TGTGCCAACCAGGGGGCGCACACTGAAGCTTTCTTT.

V and J are TRBV18 and TRBJ2-1; D unresolved. The CDR3 spans 13 residues. V was cut by 3 bases and J by 5 bases, with 8 bases left in between. Germline values: CDR1 KGHSH, CDR2 LQKENI. The CDR3 is CASSPWQNNEQFF. The CDR3 nucleotides read TGTGCCAGCTCACCTTGGCAGAACAATGAGCAGTTCTTC.

This chain links TRBV29-1 with TRBJ2-1; maybe TRBD2 (5 bases). The V end was cut by 4 bases, the J end by 5 bases, with 15 bases between. Germline CDR1 is SQVTM and CDR2 is ANQGSEA. CDR3 size: 14 residues. The CDR3 DNA is TGCAGCGTTGGAGCAGAGGACTGGAACAATGAGCAGTTCTTC. Protein product: CSVGAEDWNNEQFF.

The rearrangement links TRBV3-1 (or the pseudogene TRBV3-2) to TRBJ1-5, with D maybe TRBD1 (5 bases). There are 15 residues in the CDR3. V was clipped by 1 base and J by 4 bases, with 11 bases between them. The germline V gene has CDR1 LGHDT and CDR2 YNNKEL (reference sequence). The CDR3: CASSQGIGVNQPQHF. CDR3 bases: TGTGCCAGCAGCCAAGGGATAGGGGTGAATCAGCCCCAGCATTTT.

This clone came up once. The chain has TRBV5-6 and TRBJ1-3; unclear D gene. In germline, CDR1 is SGHDT, CDR2 YYEEEE. CDR3 length: 14 amino acids. V dropped 5 bases and J dropped 0 bases, with 9 bases sitting between them. CDR3 protein: CASRRASSGNTIYF. Written as DNA, the CDR3 is TGTGCCAGCAGACGGGCATCCTCTGGAAACACCATATATTTT.

The gene calls are TRBV10-3 and TRBJ1-6; no definite D call. This CDR3 is 17 amino acids long. V dropped 6 bases and J dropped 4 bases, with 19 bases sitting between them. Germline CDR1 and CDR2: ENHRY and SYGVKD. The CDR3 coding sequence is TGTGCCATCAGACGGATCTCCGTGGCCGGTTATAATTCACCCCTCCACTTT. Amino acid sequence: CAIRRISVAGYNSPLHF.

The chain links TRBV5-4 to TRBJ2-7; 10 bases are shared with TRBD1. Germline V gene lookup returns CDR1 SGHNT and CDR2 YYREEE (reference sequence). The junction had 8 bases not matched to a gene; V was cut back by 4 bases and J by 1 base. The CDR3 spans 16 residues. The CDR3 sequence is CASSHETGGRSYEQYF. Written as DNA, the CDR3 is TGTGCCAGCAGCCATGAGACAGGGGGCCGATCCTACGAGCAGTACTTC.

The chain uses TRBV29-1 and TRBJ2-2; TRBD2 might be the D (5 bases). The V gene lost 5 bases and the J gene lost 7 bases, with 14 bases spanning the gap. Germline-derived CDR1 and CDR2 are SQVTM and ANQGSEA. The CDR3 length is 13 residues. CDR3: CSVQAAARGELFF. Here the CDR3 DNA reads TGCAGCGTTCAAGCGGCAGCCCGCGGGGAGCTGTTTTTT.

The chain employs TRBV6-5 and TRBJ1-4; weak D call: TRBD1 (5 bases). This CDR3 has 15 amino acids. Trimming stripped 6 bases from V and 2 bases from J, with 13 bases between. From germline, CDR1 is MNHEY and CDR2 SVGAGI. The CDR3 protein is CASSSTRDTNEKLFF. The CDR3 DNA reads TGTGCCAGCAGCTCTACCCGGGACACTAATGAAAAACTGTTTTTT.

This clone has only one observation. The chain uses TRBV9 and TRBJ2-3; 9 bases are a match to TRBD2. Trimming took 4 bases from V and 0 from J; bases not matched to a gene: 6. The CDR3 length is 16 residues. Looked up from germline, CDR1 is SGDLS and CDR2 is YYNGEE. CDR3 protein: CASSPISGGSTDTQYF. The CDR3 DNA follows: TGTGCCAGCAGCCCTATTAGCGGGGGCAGCACAGATACGCAGTATTTT.

This clone showed up just once. The gene calls are TRBV29-1 and TRBJ1-2, with 7 bases that match TRBD1. With 1 base clipped from V and 3 bases from J, the junction kept 5 bases outside the gene matches. CDR1 and CDR2 (germline): SQVTM, ANQGSEA. CDR3 length equals 14 residues. The CDR3 is CSVEGRGRDYGYTF. As DNA, the CDR3 is TGCAGCGTTGAAGGGAGGGGGCGCGACTATGGCTACACCTTC.

The V gene is TRBV11-2, the J gene TRBJ1-2; D not certain. The V end lost 6 bases, the J end lost 8 bases, and 22 bases lay between the germline ends. Germline values: CDR1 SGHAT, CDR2 FQNNGV. The CDR3 sequence is 15 residues long. The CDR3 here is CASSPGIGLGSGYTF. The DNA of the CDR3 is TGTGCCAGCAGTCCCGGAATCGGGTTAGGGAGCGGCTACACCTTC.

This clone was observed a handful of times. A junction end diverges from the germline sequence, so it may reflect a read error. The V gene is TRBV7-7, the J gene TRBJ2-7; possible D gene TRBD2, 6 bases. This CDR3 comprises 17 residues. From germline, CDR1 is SSHAT and CDR2 FNYEAQ (reference sequence). The CDR3 spells CASSLDSGGLLTGEQYF. CDR3 DNA sequence: TGTGCTAGCAGCTTAGATTCCGGGGGTCTTTTGACGGGCGAGCAGTACTTC.

This clone has just one count. V and J are TRBV11-2 and TRBJ1-1, with 10 bases that match TRBD1. CDR3 length: 14 residues. The germline V gene has CDR1 SGHAT and CDR2 FQNNGV. Trimming removed 5 bases from V and 4 bases from J; junction bases left unmatched: 4. The CDR3 DNA follows: TGTGCCAGCAGCAATCGGGACAGGGGCACTGAAGCTTTCTTT. It encodes CASSNRDRGTEAFF.

This clone is a singleton in its sample. The chain combines TRBV18 with TRBJ1-2; D gene unclear. The CDR3 runs to 13 residues. V shed 3 bases and J shed 6 bases, with 11 bases lying between them. CDR1 is KGHSH and CDR2 is LQKENI in the germline V gene. The CDR3 spells CASSPLEGNGYTF. Written as DNA, the CDR3 is TGTGCCAGCTCACCCTTGGAAGGGAATGGCTACACCTTC.

This clone was seen a single time. The V call is TRBV2, the J call TRBJ2-6, with D tentatively TRBD1 (6 bases). This CDR3 contains 14 residues. Germline V gives CDR1 SNHLY, CDR2 FYNNEI. With 8 bases removed from V and 2 bases from J, the gap between germline ends came to 10 bases. The CDR3 sequence: CASFRGAGANVLTF. CDR3 nucleotide sequence: TGTGCCAGCTTCAGGGGCGCTGGGGCCAACGTCCTGACTTTC.

The V call is TRBV27, the J call TRBJ1-2, with 7 bases aligning to TRBD1. Trimming took 5 bases from V and 4 from J; bases not matched to a gene: 7. The CDR3 spans 14 residues. In germline, CDR1 is MNHEY, CDR2 SMNVEV (reference sequence). CDR3 nucleotides: TGTGCCAGCAGTCCACAGGGGTCAGGCTATGGCTACACCTTC. Its protein product is CASSPQGSGYGYTF.

The rearrangement joins TRBV3-1 (or the pseudogene TRBV3-2) to TRBJ2-7; D remains ambiguous. The germline V and J ends were trimmed by 5 bases and 3 bases, with 5 bases remaining between them. This CDR3 comprises 11 residues. Germline CDR1 LGHDT, CDR2 YNNKEL (reference sequence). CDR3 coding DNA: TGTGCCAGCAGCGGAAGCTACGAGCAGTACTTC. Amino acids: CASSGSYEQYF.

The chain links TRBV14 to TRBJ2-1, with D perhaps matching TRBD1 (6 bases). Trimming pared 1 base from V and 8 bases from J, leaving 9 bases between. This CDR3 is 13 amino acids long. Germline CDR1 is SGHDN and CDR2 is FVKESK. The CDR3 DNA follows: TGTGCCAGCAGCCAAGCTTGGGGGCATGAGCAGTTCTTC. It yields the protein CASSQAWGHEQFF.

This clone was counted only a few times. The CDR3 bases are TGTGCCAGCAGAGGGACAGGGAGGTTAGAGACCCAGTACTTC. This sequence encodes CASRGTGRLETQYF. The chain joins TRBV28 to TRBJ2-5; TRBD1 matches 9 bases. V trimming: 6 bases; J trimming: 4 bases; junction bases outside the gene matches: 6. The CDR3 is 14 amino acids. Germline values: CDR1 MDHEN, CDR2 SYDVKM.

V is TRBV6-2 or TRBV6-3 and J is TRBJ2-7, with 11 nucleotides matching TRBD2. The V segment lost 4 bases and the J segment 2 bases; nucleotides outside the gene matches: 4. Per the germline V gene, CDR1 is MNHEY and CDR2 is SVGEGT. CDR3 length equals 15 residues. The DNA of the CDR3 is TGTGCCAGCAGTTTCGGACTAGCGGGTGCCTACGAGCAGTACTTC. Its translation is CASSFGLAGAYEQYF.